Below are 25 T cell receptor beta chains sequenced from a single sample in a study of blood T cells in healthy people across ages. The use of a sample-barcoded 5' primer and a J-beta primer mix characterized a second PCR of about 7 to 12 cycles. TCRdb used MiXCR to reprocess the 5' RACE reads, holding one entry per CDR3 protein. The table shows about a million distinct CDR3 sequences, with around two fifths occurring only once. Sequenced input: blood. Receptors originate from a man aged 18 to 30 in good health.

This rearrangement joins TRBV28 to TRBJ2-7; D gene unclear. The germline V gene encodes CDR1 MDHEN and CDR2 SYDVKM. The CDR3 runs to 14 residues. V lost 6 bases, J lost 3 bases, and 15 bases lay in between. Here the CDR3 reads CASSSDGRHYEQYF. The CDR3 coding sequence is TGTGCCAGCAGCTCCGACGGACGCCACTACGAGCAGTACTTC.

CDR3 amino acids: CASSYSPGQGNSPLHF. DNA for the CDR3: TGTGCCAGCAGTTACTCCCCGGGACAGGGGAATTCACCCCTCCACTTT. J is TRBJ1-6 and V is TRBV6-2 or TRBV6-3, with 10 bases identical to TRBD1. Germline trimming cut 0 bases from V and 7 bases from J; bases unmatched to any gene: 3. The CDR3 is 16 amino acids. The germline gives CDR1 MNHEY, CDR2 SVGEGT.

The J gene is TRBJ2-3, the V gene TRBV28, with D possibly being TRBD1 (5 bases). Trimming took off 4 bases at V and 2 bases at J, with 13 bases between the two ends. In germline, CDR1 is MDHEN, CDR2 SYDVKM. The CDR3 is made up of 15 amino acids. The CDR3 DNA follows: TGTGCCAGCAGTTCCAGGGCCCCAAACACAGATACGCAGTATTTT. Translated: CASSSRAPNTDTQYF.

This chain joins TRBV18 and TRBJ1-5; 7 bases are shared with TRBD1. The CDR3 totals 13 residues. Germline-derived CDR1 and CDR2 are KGHSH and LQKENI. The trim removed 6 bases at V and 6 bases at J, leaving 5 bases unmatched. Here the CDR3 reads CASSHRGGQPQHF. DNA for the CDR3: TGTGCCAGCTCTCACAGGGGCGGTCAGCCCCAGCATTTT.

This clonotype was seen a handful of times. The genes are TRBV11-2 and TRBJ2-3, with no clear D. The V and J ends lost 2 bases and 0 bases respectively, with 12 bases between them. CDR1 and CDR2 (germline): SGHAT, FQNNGV. The CDR3 sequence is 16 residues long. CDR3 residues: CASSLSHRKSTDTQYF. The DNA of the CDR3 is TGTGCCAGCAGCTTATCGCACCGGAAAAGCACAGATACGCAGTATTTT. Looking up the rest from reference TRBV11-2 and TRBJ2-3 gives the full variable domain: EAGVAQSPRYKIIEKRQSVAFWCNPISGHATLYWYQQILGQGPKLLIQFQNNGVVDDSQLPKDRFSAERLKGVDSTLKIQPAKLEDSAVYLCASSLSHRKSTDTQYFGPGTRLTVL.

V and J are TRBV9 and TRBJ2-7, with D perhaps TRBD2 (5 bases). V lost 0 bases and J lost 3, with 13 bases in between. Per the germline V gene, CDR1 is SGDLS and CDR2 is YYNGEE. CDR3 length: 15 amino acids. CDR3 loop: CASSVAREAIYEQYF. The CDR3, as DNA: TGTGCCAGCAGCGTAGCGAGGGAAGCTATCTACGAGCAGTACTTC.

This clonotype was found a few times. CDR3 amino acids: CASSAPAEQYNEQFF. The CDR3 region has the DNA TGTGCCAGCAGCGCCCCGGCCGAGCAGTACAATGAGCAGTTCTTC. The chain is built from TRBV9 and TRBJ2-1; D not resolved. Germline lookup yields CDR1 SGDLS and CDR2 YYNGEE. This CDR3 contains 15 residues. V lost 3 bases and J lost 4, with 14 bases in between.

The genes are TRBV4-2 and TRBJ2-7; no firm D call. CDR1 and CDR2 from the germline V gene are LGHNA and YNFKEQ. Trimming stripped 0 bases from V and 0 bases from J, with 9 bases between. The CDR3 runs to 15 residues. The CDR3 DNA follows: TGTGCCAGCAGCCAAGATGTAACAGCCTCCTACGAGCAGTACTTC. Translating gives CASSQDVTASYEQYF.

J is TRBJ1-2 and V is TRBV6-6; the D gene is possibly TRBD1 (6 bases). Germline loops: CDR1 MNHNY, CDR2 SVGAGI (reference sequence). CDR3 size: 17 residues. The ends were cut back, 2 bases at V and 6 bases at J, with 22 bases in the middle. In DNA form, the CDR3 reads TGTGCCAGCAGTTACACTACCTGGGGGGGGCAGGTCGATGGCTACACCTTC. Translation: CASSYTTWGGQVDGYTF.

The chain uses TRBV7-3 and TRBJ2-3, with a possible D match to TRBD2 (5 bases). V dropped 1 base and J dropped 3 bases, with 11 bases sitting between them. The CDR3 runs to 15 residues. Germline V gives CDR1 SGHTA, CDR2 FQGTGA. The CDR3 sequence: CASSLNPAETDTQYF. CDR3 DNA: TGTGCCAGCAGCTTAAACCCAGCGGAAACAGATACGCAGTATTTT. The complete variable domain, with remaining parts taken from reference TRBV7-3 and TRBJ2-3, reads GAGVSQTPSNKVTEKGKYVELRCDPISGHTALYWYRQSLGQGPEFLIYFQGTGAADDSGLPNDRFFAVRPEGSVSTLKIQRTERGDSAVYLCASSLNPAETDTQYFGPGTRLTVL.

Comment on this clonotype: Possible read error: a much larger clone is one base away. The chain recombines TRBV4-2 with TRBJ2-7, with 12 positions matching TRBD2. CDR1 and CDR2 from the germline V gene are LGHNA and YNFKEQ. CDR3 length: 15 amino acids. Unmatched junction bases numbered 7, after V lost 3 bases and J lost 7 bases. The CDR3 DNA reads TGTGCCAGCAGCCATGGACTAGCGGGGAACAATGAGCAGTACTTC. This translates into CASSHGLAGNNEQYF.

This clonotype showed up just a few times. The gene calls are TRBV11-2 and TRBJ1-2; the D is unclear. V shed 5 bases and J shed 2 bases, with 12 bases lying between them. Germline CDR1 reads SGHAT; CDR2 reads FQNNGV. The CDR3 is 14 residues long. The CDR3 DNA sequence: TGTGCCAGCAGCCCCCTAGACTCGAACTATGGCTACACCTTC. This encodes CASSPLDSNYGYTF.

Regarding this clonotype: With a much larger clone just one base away, this may be a read error. Here the CDR3 DNA reads TGTGCCAGCAGTTACTCGATCGCCGGGGGTCAGTACTTC. Its protein is CASSYSIAGGQYF. The chain carries TRBV6-5 and TRBJ2-7; a weak D match, TRBD2 (6 bases). The V end was cut by 0 bases, the J end by 10 bases, with 13 bases between. This CDR3 has 13 amino acids. Germline values: CDR1 MNHEY, CDR2 SVGAGI.

This clonotype has only a few counts. One end of the junction is discordant with germline, which a read error may explain. The genes are TRBV12-3 or TRBV12-4 and TRBJ1-2; 7 bases are a match to TRBD1. This CDR3 comprises 14 residues. The CDR3 DNA is TGTGCCAGCAGTTTAAGGGGACAGAACTATGGCAACACCTTC. Protein product: CASSLRGQNYGNTF.

J is TRBJ2-2 and V is TRBV6-1; 7 nucleotides align to TRBD1. This CDR3 region has 14 residues. J gave up 7 bases and V 6 bases, and 8 bases lay outside the gene matches. Germline V lookup: CDR1 MNHNS, CDR2 SASEGT. CDR3 nucleotides: TGTGCCAGCAGACTGACAGGGCCTTACGGGGAGCTGTTTTTT. This codes for CASRLTGPYGELFF.

The chain recombines TRBV20-1 with TRBJ2-7, with D perhaps TRBD2 (6 bases). Germline V gene lookup returns CDR1 DFQATT and CDR2 SNEGSKA (reference sequence). The CDR3 sequence is 16 residues long. Deletions cut 1 base from V and 7 bases from J, with 23 bases between. CDR3 protein: CSARVPQRVPYNEQYF. CDR3 bases: TGCAGTGCTAGAGTCCCCCAGCGGGTTCCATACAATGAGCAGTACTTC.

The V and J genes are TRBV5-1 and TRBJ2-1, with D tentatively TRBD2 (7 bases). V was cut by 3 bases and J by 3 bases, with 13 bases left in between. The CDR3 is made up of 15 amino acids. In germline, CDR1 is SGHRS, CDR2 YFSETQ. The CDR3 nucleotides are TGCGCCAGCAGCTCCCCCGGGGGGCACTACAATGAGCAGTTCTTC. As protein: CASSSPGGHYNEQFF.

The chain links TRBV6-2 or TRBV6-3 to TRBJ2-1; 9 nucleotides align to TRBD2. Germline CDR1 reads MNHEY; CDR2 reads SVGEGT. Losses at the gene ends were 6 bases for V and 13 bases for J; bases not matched to a gene: 13. The CDR3 is made up of 14 amino acids. Here the CDR3 reads CASRASGDAETQFF. CDR3 DNA sequence: TGTGCCAGCAGGGCTAGCGGGGATGCAGAGACCCAGTTCTTC.

The rearrangement uses TRBV5-1 and TRBJ1-1; 7 nucleotides agree with TRBD1. V was clipped by 4 bases and J by 2 bases; unmatched bases: 8. Germline CDR1 SGHRS, CDR2 YFSETQ. This CDR3 has 15 amino acids. The DNA for the CDR3 is TGCGCCAGCAGCCCGAGACAGGGTTTTAACACTGAAGCTTTCTTT. It specifies CASSPRQGFNTEAFF.

This rearrangement joins TRBV5-5 to TRBJ2-3; D possibly corresponds to TRBD2 (6 bases). In germline, CDR1 is SGHKS, CDR2 YYEKEE (reference sequence). Trimming shortened V by 0 bases and J by 1 base, and 9 bases separated the two germline ends. The CDR3 consists of 15 residues. The CDR3 is CASSLGGRRTDTQYF. The DNA of the CDR3 is TGTGCCAGCAGCTTGGGAGGGAGGCGCACAGATACGCAGTATTTT.

This clonotype was picked up a small number of times. The V and J genes are TRBV20-1 and TRBJ2-7, with 8 bases that match TRBD1. This CDR3 is built from 16 residues. The V and J ends lost 1 base and 3 bases, in that order; junction bases with no gene match: 11. CDR1 is DFQATT and CDR2 is SNEGSKA in the germline V gene (reference sequence). DNA of the CDR3: TGCAGTGCTAGAGGAGGTGGGACAGGACAGTACTACGAGCAGTACTTC. Translation gives CSARGGGTGQYYEQYF.

The rearrangement joins TRBV29-1 to TRBJ2-1, with TRBD1 matching over 7 bases. Germline lookup yields CDR1 SQVTM and CDR2 ANQGSEA. The CDR3 runs to 12 residues. CDR3 loop: CVYRGFYNEQFF. The CDR3 coding sequence is TGCGTGTACAGGGGATTTTACAATGAGCAGTTCTTC.

The V and J genes are TRBV12-3 or TRBV12-4 and TRBJ1-1, with D possibly matching TRBD1 (5 bases). Trimming shortened V by 3 bases and J by 5 bases, and 13 bases separated the two germline ends. The CDR3 totals 14 residues. DNA of the CDR3: TGTGCCAGCAGTTTTCTGGGGGAAGGGACTGAAGCTTTCTTT. This sequence encodes CASSFLGEGTEAFF.

The count of this clonotype is one. The rearrangement links TRBV19 to TRBJ1-2; D is ambiguous. V was shortened by 9 bases and J by 1 base, with 27 bases between the two germline ends. From germline, CDR1 is LNHDA and CDR2 SQIVND (reference sequence). The CDR3 consists of 18 residues. The CDR3 coding sequence is TGTGCCAGCACAGACTTTGGGTTTTACAGAGATATTAACTATGGCTACACCTTC. This gives the protein CASTDFGFYRDINYGYTF.

This clonotype was counted between two and nine times. The chain is built from TRBV12-3 or TRBV12-4 and TRBJ1-4, with D unclear. The CDR3 length is 13 residues. V was clipped by 6 bases and J by 4 bases, with 9 bases between them. The CDR3: CASSPGINEKLFF. The CDR3 DNA is TGTGCCAGCAGCCCCGGTATTAATGAAAAACTGTTTTTT.